These 5 T cell receptor beta chains originate from one sample sequenced in a study of T cell responses to AZD1222 COVID-19 vaccine. Repertoires were generated with immunoSEQ multiplex PCR, while TCRdb's copy carries only in-frame clones and drops some. The data hold 90,000 to 95,000 clones, with roughly 90% observed a single time. The material was peripheral blood, obtained 28 days after the second AZD1222 dose. The source of these receptors is an adult who received the AZD1222 COVID-19 vaccine.

The chain combines TRBV19 with TRBJ1-2; a weak D match, TRBD1 (6 bases). V was cut by 3 bases and J by 2 bases, with 16 bases left in between. Germline CDR1 is LNHDA and CDR2 is SQIVND (reference sequence). This CDR3 has 16 amino acids. The CDR3 reads CASSIVTGKGNYGYTF. The CDR3 DNA reads TGTGCCAGTAGTATTGTCACAGGGAAGGGAAACTATGGCTACACCTTC. Variable domain in full (rest from reference TRBV19 and TRBJ1-2): DGGITQSPKYLFRKEGQNVTLSCEQNLNHDAMYWYRQDPGQGLRLIYYSQIVNDFQKGDIAEGYSVSREKKESFPLTVTSAQKNPTAFYLCASSIVTGKGNYGYTFGSGTRLTVV.

The genes are TRBV7-2 and TRBJ2-3, with D possibly being TRBD1 or TRBD2 (6 bases each). Germline CDR1 is SGHTA and CDR2 is FQGNSA. V lost 2 bases and J 2 bases, leaving 17 bases between the germline ends. The CDR3 spans 17 residues. In DNA, the CDR3 is TGTGCCAGCAGCTTACAGTCCTCTAGGGGGGTCACAGATACGCAGTATTTT. Its protein product is CASSLQSSRGVTDTQYF.

A word on this clone: Without the conserved terminal phenylalanine or tryptophan, this CDR3 likely stems from a read error. The DNA is omitted, as the CDR3 cannot be located on it reliably, and the CDR3 follows TCRdb's listing. The genes are TRBV6-4 and TRBJ2-7; the D call of TRBD2 is as the table states it, not checked on the DNA. The CDR3 region is 10 residues in length, termini included. Germline lookup yields CDR1 MRHNA and CDR2 SNTAGT. The CDR3 protein is CASSDGDSSL.

This chain links TRBV6-6 with TRBJ2-4, with a tentative D call TRBD2 (5 bases). This CDR3 spans 14 amino acids. V was clipped by 7 bases and J by 6 bases, with 16 bases between them. Per the germline V gene, CDR1 is MNHNY and CDR2 is SVGAGI (reference sequence). The CDR3 sequence: CASTWGADLNIQYF. The CDR3 nucleotides read TGTGCCAGCACCTGGGGAGCGGACTTAAACATTCAGTACTTC.

V gene TRBV5-1 combines with J gene TRBJ2-7; TRBD1 is a possible D gene (6 bases). The V end lost 4 bases, the J end lost 4 bases, and 6 bases lay between the germline ends. The CDR3 sequence is 11 residues long. Germline V gene sequence: CDR1 SGHRS, CDR2 YFSETQ. DNA for the CDR3: TGCGCCAGCAGCCAGGGGTACGAGCAGTACTTC. It specifies CASSQGYEQYF.